These 20 T cell receptor beta chains were sequenced from one sample in a study of shared clonotypes between healthy human individuals. CD8 cells regarded as naive lacked CD45RO, were positively chosen for CCR7, and omitted terminally differentiated effector memory CD45RA+ cells. Here immunoSEQ multiplex PCR was the method, and the copy in TCRdb shows in-frame clones only, minus some. The table shows about 2,200,000 clones, with about 92% occurring only once. Input material: naive CD8+ T cells from PBMCs. The receptors were gathered from a man younger than 35 in good health. Some clones in this sample may be carry-over from other donors' samples.

The chain combines TRBV10-3 with TRBJ2-6; D gene unclear. The CDR3 totals 15 residues. V lost 10 bases and J lost 1, with 14 bases in between. Germline assignment: CDR1 ENHRY and CDR2 SYGVKD. In DNA form, the CDR3 reads TGTGCCACCACGAAAGAATGGTCTGGGGCCAACGTCCTGACTTTC. Its translation is CATTKEWSGANVLTF.

Points on this clone: The sample has other DNA sequences that encode this CDR3 too. The V call is TRBV7-8, the J call TRBJ2-7; unclear D gene. CDR1 SGHVS and CDR2 FQNEAQ come from the germline V gene. The CDR3 is 13 residues long. The V end lost 2 bases, the J end lost 2 bases, and 7 bases lay between the germline ends. CDR3 loop: CASSLRPPYEQYF. Written as DNA, the CDR3 is TGTGCCAGCAGCTTAAGACCCCCCTACGAGCAGTACTTC.

V gene TRBV28 combines with J gene TRBJ2-1; D is possibly TRBD2 (6 bases). CDR3 length: 16 residues. CDR1 and CDR2 from the germline V gene are MDHEN and SYDVKM. The germline V and J ends were trimmed by 2 bases and 0 bases, with 11 bases remaining between them. The CDR3 spells CASSLDPSDSYNEQFF. CDR3 DNA sequence: TGTGCCAGCAGTTTAGACCCTAGCGACTCCTACAATGAGCAGTTCTTC.

The chain links TRBV27 to TRBJ2-7; TRBD2 aligns across 7 bases. Germline-derived CDR1 and CDR2 are MNHEY and SMNVEV (reference sequence). This CDR3 region has 15 residues. Unmatched junction bases numbered 10, after V lost 5 bases and J lost 3 bases. The CDR3 region has the DNA TGTGCCAGCAGTCCTTCCCTGGGACTAAACTACGAGCAGTACTTC. Its protein is CASSPSLGLNYEQYF.

This chain uses TRBV18 with TRBJ1-5, with D uncertain. Germline V gene data show CDR1 as KGHSH and CDR2 as LQKENI. The CDR3 covers 14 residues. The V and J ends lost 2 bases and 9 bases respectively, with 14 bases between them. The DNA for the CDR3 is TGTGCCAGCTCACCAGGCGGGGAAGTGCGGCCCCAGCATTTT. Amino acids: CASSPGGEVRPQHF.

The rearrangement uses TRBV19 and TRBJ2-2, with 7 nucleotides matching TRBD2. The CDR3 consists of 16 residues. Per germline, CDR1 LNHDA and CDR2 SQIVND (reference sequence). The trim removed 9 bases at V and 3 bases at J, leaving 13 bases unmatched. This CDR3 is CASNYFAGEYTGELFF. Here the CDR3 DNA reads TGTGCCAGCAACTACTTCGCGGGGGAGTACACCGGGGAGCTGTTTTTT.

The chain links TRBV27 to TRBJ2-7; TRBD2 might be the D (7 bases). V lost 0 bases and J 6 bases, leaving 12 bases between the germline ends. The germline V gene has CDR1 MNHEY and CDR2 SMNVEV (reference sequence). The CDR3 extends over 14 amino acids. The CDR3 nucleotides read TGTGCCAGCAGTTTATCGGGGGGGGGCGGCGAGCAGTACTTC. As protein: CASSLSGGGGEQYF.

This chain joins TRBV28 and TRBJ2-2; D is unresolved. V gave up 1 base and J gave up 2 bases, with 14 bases separating them. The CDR3 covers 17 residues. Germline CDR1 reads MDHEN; CDR2 reads SYDVKM. This CDR3 is CASSLSVVERNTGELFF. Written as DNA, the CDR3 is TGTGCCAGCAGTTTATCGGTCGTGGAGCGAAACACCGGGGAGCTGTTTTTT.

This clone is a singleton in its sample. This chain links TRBV5-1 with TRBJ2-3, with no clear D. Germline CDR1 and CDR2: SGHRS and YFSETQ. Trimming took 0 bases from V and 1 from J, leaving 12 bases between them. The CDR3 extends over 16 amino acids. DNA of the CDR3: TGCGCCAGCAGCTTGGCCAGGCCCTCTGGCACAGATACGCAGTATTTT. This gives the protein CASSLARPSGTDTQYF.

The chain is built from TRBV11-2 and TRBJ2-3; D is ambiguous. Trimming took off 4 bases at V and 4 bases at J, with 6 bases between the two ends. The CDR3 totals 12 residues. CDR1 and CDR2 from the germline V gene are SGHAT and FQNNGV. The CDR3 spells CASSWDADTQYF. The DNA of the CDR3 is TGTGCCAGCAGCTGGGATGCAGATACGCAGTATTTT.

The chain has TRBV7-8 and TRBJ1-3, with D tentatively TRBD1 (5 bases). This CDR3 spans 16 amino acids. Per the germline V gene, CDR1 is SGHVS and CDR2 is FQNEAQ. Trimming shortened V by 0 bases and J by 2 bases, and 11 bases separated the two germline ends. The DNA of the CDR3 is TGTGCCAGCAGCTTAGCGCGGGGGACGACTGGAAACACCATATATTTT. Encoded protein: CASSLARGTTGNTIYF.

The rearrangement uses TRBV5-1 and TRBJ1-1; D possibly corresponds to TRBD1 (5 bases). Germline V gene data show CDR1 as SGHRS and CDR2 as YFSETQ. V gave up 5 bases and J gave up 0 bases, with 14 bases separating them. CDR3 size: 15 residues. The CDR3, as DNA: TGCGCCAGCAGTCCCGGCGTGGGGGTGAACACTGAAGCTTTCTTT. The encoded protein is CASSPGVGVNTEAFF. The variable domain in full, with the rest retrieved from reference TRBV5-1 and TRBJ1-1, is KAGVTQTPRYLIKTRGQQVTLSCSPISGHRSVSWYQQTPGQGLQFLFEYFSETQRNKGNFPGRFSGRQFSNSRSEMNVSTLELGDSALYLCASSPGVGVNTEAFFGQGTRLTVV.

This clone was observed a few times. CDR3 sequence (DNA): TGTGCCAGCAGCCCGGGGACAGGCGTGCACTATGGCTACACCTTC. This codes for CASSPGTGVHYGYTF. The chain is built from TRBV9 and TRBJ1-2, with 8 bases matching TRBD1. Germline CDR1 SGDLS, CDR2 YYNGEE. V shed 4 bases and J 3 bases; nucleotides not matched to a gene: 8. This CDR3 has 15 amino acids. Filled out from reference TRBV9 and TRBJ1-2, the complete variable domain reads DSGVTQTPKHLITATGQRVTLRCSPRSGDLSVYWYQQSLDQGLQFLIQYYNGEERAKGNILERFSAQQFPDLHSELNLSSLELGDSALYFCASSPGTGVHYGYTFGSGTRLTVV.

The rearrangement links TRBV10-3 to TRBJ2-7; D is uncertain. V was trimmed by 2 bases and J by 0 bases, leaving 11 bases between them. Germline V gene sequence: CDR1 ENHRY, CDR2 SYGVKD. The CDR3 runs 15 residues. The CDR3 DNA follows: TGTGCCATCAGTGAGGTGGGCGCAACCTCCTACGAGCAGTACTTC. Protein: CAISEVGATSYEQYF.

The CDR3 protein is CAWSLGGPFGEQFF. In DNA, the CDR3 is TGTGCCTGGAGTTTAGGGGGGCCCTTCGGTGAGCAGTTCTTC. The chain recombines TRBV30 with TRBJ2-1; tentatively, D is TRBD1 or TRBD2 (6 bases each). Germline assignment: CDR1 GTSNPN and CDR2 SVGIG (reference sequence). This CDR3 is 14 amino acids long. V was clipped by 2 bases and J by 9 bases, with 17 bases between them.

Comments on this clone: Other DNA sequences from this sample encode an identical CDR3 as well. This rearrangement joins TRBV5-6 to TRBJ2-7; D call uncertain. CDR1 SGHDT and CDR2 YYEEEE come from the germline V gene. This CDR3 region has 11 residues. V shed 0 bases and J shed 7 bases, with 5 bases lying between them. CDR3 nucleotide sequence: TGTGCCAGCAGCTTGGGCCTAGAGCAGTACTTC. It encodes CASSLGLEQYF.

Ten or more counts support this clone. The chain couples TRBV15 to TRBJ1-1; D uncertain. Trimming took off 6 bases at V and 0 bases at J, with 11 bases between the two ends. The CDR3 is made up of 14 amino acids. The germline gives CDR1 LNHNV, CDR2 YYDKDF (reference sequence). Here the CDR3 DNA reads TGTGCCACCAGGGGGTCGGGAATGAACACTGAAGCTTTCTTT. Translating it yields CATRGSGMNTEAFF.

V is TRBV7-9 and J is TRBJ2-5, with a tentative D call TRBD1 (6 bases). Trimming shortened V by 1 base and J by 5 bases, and 14 bases separated the two germline ends. The CDR3 is 15 residues long. Germline loops: CDR1 SEHNR, CDR2 FQNEAQ (reference sequence). DNA for the CDR3: TGTGCCAGCAGCTTAGAGGCAGGGGTTAAGGAGACCCAGTACTTC. As protein: CASSLEAGVKETQYF. Full variable domain (remainder filled in from reference TRBV7-9 and TRBJ2-5): DTGVSQNPRHKITKRGQNVTFRCDPISEHNRLYWYRQTLGQGPEFLTYFQNEAQLEKSRLLSDRFSAERPKGSFSTLEIQRTEQGDSAMYLCASSLEAGVKETQYFGPGTRLLVL.

The rearrangement joins TRBV4-3 to TRBJ2-2, with D possibly matching TRBD1 (6 bases). The CDR3 contains 15 residues. Trimming shortened V by 0 bases and J by 5 bases, and 10 bases separated the two germline ends. CDR1 is LGHNA, CDR2 YSLEER, per germline. CDR3 sequence: CASSQDRGKTGELFF. The DNA for the CDR3 is TGCGCCAGCAGCCAAGACAGGGGAAAAACCGGGGAGCTGTTTTTT.

This clone was seen a single time. V is TRBV4-3 and J is TRBJ2-1; the match to TRBD2 covers 11 bases. This CDR3 region has 18 residues. Per the germline V gene, CDR1 is LGHNA and CDR2 is YSLEER. V lost 2 bases to trimming and J lost 1 base; unmatched junction nucleotides: 7. Written as DNA, the CDR3 is TGCGCCAGCAGCCAAACGTCCCTAGCGGGAGGTTCCTACAATGAGCAGTTCTTC. As protein: CASSQTSLAGGSYNEQFF.